A single sample gave rise to the 11 T cell receptor beta chains below, sequenced in a study of blood T cell repertoires in COVID-19. The method was immunoSEQ multiplex PCR; TCRdb's version includes in-frame clones alone and lacks a portion of them. This table has a few hundred thousand clones, roughly 90% appearing once. What was sequenced was peripheral blood. Receptors were obtained from a woman under 40 with active or convalescent COVID-19.

Remarks on this clone: Germline is not matched at one junction end, which may reflect a read error. This specimen includes other DNA sequences encoding the same CDR3. The chain employs TRBV4-1 and TRBJ2-2, with 9 bases matching TRBD2. Germline V CDR1 and CDR2: MGHRA, YSYEKL. The CDR3 spans 18 residues. CDR3 sequence: CASSHPPAGGPGTGELFF. The CDR3 DNA follows: TGCGCCAGCAGCCACCCCCCGGCGGGGGGGCCCGGCACCGGGGAGCTATTTTTT.

This clone showed up just once. The chain is built from TRBV24-1 and TRBJ2-1; possible D gene TRBD1, 5 bases. The CDR3 is made up of 15 amino acids. The V gene's germline CDR1 is KGHDR and CDR2 SFDVKD. Trimming left V 6 bases short and J 4 bases short, with 15 bases between. CDR3 in DNA: TGTGCCACCAGTCACAGGTCACCCCAGTACAATGAGCAGTTCTTC. This encodes CATSHRSPQYNEQFF.

This chain uses TRBV2 with TRBJ1-3, with D unresolved. V lost 4 bases to trimming and J lost 0 bases, with 4 bases between them. CDR1 and CDR2 (germline): SNHLY, FYNNEI. The CDR3 runs 13 residues. DNA of the CDR3: TGTGCCAGCAGTGTGAGCTCTGGAAACACCATATATTTT. Protein: CASSVSSGNTIYF.

V and J are TRBV4-3 and TRBJ2-6, with D maybe TRBD1 (6 bases). The germline V gene encodes CDR1 LGHNA and CDR2 YSLEER. This CDR3 contains 19 residues. V lost 0 bases and J 0 bases, leaving 15 bases between the germline ends. For the CDR3, the DNA is TGCGCCAGCAGCCAAGATTGGACAGCCGCCATCTCTGGGGCCAACGTCCTGACTTTC. Translating it yields CASSQDWTAAISGANVLTF.

The chain joins TRBV27 to TRBJ1-5, with D unclear. V gave up 0 bases and J gave up 6 bases, with 6 bases separating them. From germline, CDR1 is MNHEY and CDR2 SMNVEV (reference sequence). The CDR3 totals 13 residues. CDR3 DNA sequence: TGTGCCAGCAGTTTATCGCCAGTTCAGCCCCAGCATTTT. Amino acids: CASSLSPVQPQHF.

This clone showed up just once. The chain joins TRBV29-1 to TRBJ1-2; 8 positions match TRBD1. There are 14 residues in the CDR3. V lost 4 bases to trimming and J lost 6 bases; unmatched junction nucleotides: 10. Germline V gives CDR1 SQVTM, CDR2 ANQGSEA. The CDR3 bases are TGCAGCGTTGGGACAGGGAGTTTTGGCGATGGCTACACCTTC. Encoded protein: CSVGTGSFGDGYTF.

The rearrangement uses TRBV5-4 and TRBJ2-2; weak D call: TRBD1 (5 bases). The germline gives CDR1 SGHNT, CDR2 YYREEE (reference sequence). The V end lost 4 bases, the J end lost 0 bases, and 13 bases lay between the germline ends. This CDR3 comprises 16 residues. The CDR3, as DNA: TGTGCCAGCAGCGGAAGACAGATTACGAACACCGGGGAGCTGTTTTTT. This sequence encodes CASSGRQITNTGELFF.

The chain combines TRBV6-2 or TRBV6-3 with TRBJ2-7, with 8 bases aligning to TRBD1. V lost 5 bases to trimming and J lost 6 bases; unmatched junction nucleotides: 3. The CDR3 runs to 12 residues. Germline V gene sequence: CDR1 MNHEY, CDR2 SVGEGT. CDR3 coding DNA: TGTGCCAGCAGTCGAGGACAGGGCGAGCAGTACTTC. Translation gives CASSRGQGEQYF.

CDR3 in amino acids: CAWSVQGRRNQPQHF. The CDR3 region has the DNA TGTGCCTGGAGTGTGCAGGGGCGCAGGAATCAGCCCCAGCATTTT. The chain couples TRBV30 to TRBJ1-5; TRBD1 might be the D (6 bases). The V end lost 0 bases, the J end lost 4 bases, and 13 bases lay between the germline ends. The CDR3 consists of 15 residues. Germline V gene data show CDR1 as GTSNPN and CDR2 as SVGIG (reference sequence).

The rearrangement joins TRBV5-1 to TRBJ2-2; 8 nucleotides line up with TRBD1. Unmatched junction bases numbered 8, after V lost 0 bases and J lost 4 bases. CDR1 and CDR2 (germline): SGHRS, YFSETQ. CDR3 length equals 17 residues. The CDR3 DNA sequence: TGCGCCAGCAGCTTGGCGGGACAGGTTTCCTCCACCGGGGAGCTGTTTTTT. Residues: CASSLAGQVSSTGELFF.

A note on this clone: In the same sample, other DNA sequences code for this CDR3. The V and J genes are TRBV27 and TRBJ1-1; no clear D gene. Germline lookup yields CDR1 MNHEY and CDR2 SMNVEV (reference sequence). V was trimmed by 3 bases and J by 1 base, leaving 6 bases between them. The CDR3 consists of 13 residues. CDR3 nucleotides: TGTGCCAGCAGTTTTACGGGGAACACTGAAGCTTTCTTT. Translated, it gives CASSFTGNTEAFF.